This TCR beta chain came from a study of a mutant IDH1 vaccine in newly diagnosed glioma. Across the study: Treated patients showed a male proportion of approximately 62%, a female proportion of around 40%, and a mean age of 40.4 years. Patients were pretreated with radiotherapy, temozolomide, or both, mostly both. Study conclusions and caveats: Vaccine-induced immune responses occurred in approximately 93% of patients.

The data were produced by immunoSEQ multiplex PCR, yet TCRdb's version contains in-frame clones alone and is incomplete. The sample has fewer than 100,000 clones, 80% to 90% seen once. Time point specified: baseline, week 1 (first vaccination visit). Specified treatment: pre-vaccination baseline after standard-of-care therapy. Every donor had a new WHO grade 3 or 4 astrocytoma that was IDH1-mutant, with loss of nuclear ATRX. V lost 0 bases to trimming and J lost 5 bases, with 11 bases between them. Germline values: CDR1 SGDLS, CDR2 YYNGEE. The CDR3 is 14 residues long. Points on this clone: Antigen specificity is unknown.

The specimen comprised PBMCs, sampled from a glioma patient treated with radiotherapy, temozolomide or both. This receptor was identified in a woman aged 45-65 years with glioma. The chain has TRBV9 and TRBJ1-2; D possibly corresponds to TRBD1 (5 bases). CDR3 DNA: TGTGCCAGCAGCGTAGATAAGGGGTTTTATGGCTACACCTTC. Amino acid sequence: CASSVDKGFYGYTF.